This TCR beta chain appears in the sequencing data of a study of T cells in women clearing cervical HPV infection (dated 2018 in TCRdb). Turning to the overall study: The cases were about two dozen women with histologically confirmed HPV16-related CIN3 or worse, and 2 of those women had invasive cancers. The controls were 25 women whose single incident HPV16 infection cleared within 12 months with no development of precancer or cancer. Blood from cases was collected at the visit at which the lesion was first identified, whereas blood from controls was collected once infection was no longer detected. For cases, the median interval between lesion detection and blood sampling was about 140 days, with an interquartile range of roughly 85 to 210 days. Because only a few women had HLA typing data, the possibility that HLA type acted as a confounder could not be ruled out. Nested within Costa Rica's Guanacaste HPV Natural History Study, an exploratory proof-of-principle case-control study compared TCR repertoires across cervical HPV16 outcomes. Cases were matched to controls by age within five years and by the year the sample was collected. A median age of 34 years was observed in cases versus 38 to 40 in controls, and no significant differences in baseline characteristics were found. The parent cohort enrolled 10,000 to 11,000 women aged 18 or older in Guanacaste, Costa Rica, in about 1993 to 1994 and followed the women for six to eight years. Five blinded duplicates per group were added as quality controls, so that roughly 60 samples were obtained: 50 or so participants and 10 replicates.

The immunoSEQ assay used multiplex PCR to amplify TCR beta CDR3 regions from an average of approximately 1,200 ng of genomic DNA per sample. Primer bias was corrected in the assay by using a complete synthetic TCR repertoire to establish an amplification baseline. The amplicons were sequenced on the Illumina platform. Regarding the original processing steps: Sequences were error-corrected by clustering with frequency ratios and a modified nearest-neighbor algorithm, then analyzed in the immunoSEQ Analyzer with IMGT gene definitions. At each rarefaction depth, TCR richness and evenness were averaged over 20 rarefaction repeats, and samples with fewer sequences than the depth were excluded. V, D and J gene relative abundances were compared between groups with Wilcoxon rank sum tests, applying FDR correction. Blinded duplicates gave an intraclass correlation of around 95% for TCR richness and an average of 76.4% across roughly 69 gene segments. TCRdb carries this immuneACCESS record with in-frame sequences only. Its versions omit some clonotypes, under half of them owing to an unresolved V gene in the studies checked, with the rest unexplained. That table supplies the V and J calls and clone size; D and trimming were determined from the DNA. This sample's table lists fewer than 35,000 clones. The ten most abundant clones make up about 4.4% of the sample.

About this clone: Its antigen has not been determined. The read is 3 residues too short to cover the CDR3 end, so that end is filled in from the germline J gene. Other DNA sequences in this specimen translate into the identical CDR3.

The CDR3 contains 14 residues, cysteine and phenylalanine counted. Only the CDR3 bases that were read are kept: 33 of them, in frame from base 1. V lost 8 bases and J lost 5 bases; the stretch between them is 13 bases long. CDR1 and CDR2 are drawn from the germline V gene: KGHSH, LQKENI. Every participant had a single incident cervical HPV16 infection, and prevalent HPV16 infections were excluded. Cervical HPV DNA was detected with MY09/MY11 PCR, and genotyping was done with dot-blot hybridization. Fifteen mL of heparinized blood was centrifuged, after which the buffy coat was aliquoted, frozen at -30 degrees C, and then stored at -80 degrees C. Genomic DNA was extracted from buffy coat specimens using QIAGEN kits. Paper-wide results and their limitations: Cases had lower TRBV6-7 relative abundance than controls (approximately 0.11% versus 0.16%; Bonferroni P = 0.0008). Because the number of T cells per sample was unknown, the richness differences could reflect varying T-cell content rather than repertoire biology. Whether associations preceded infection or resulted from infection could not be shown with the cross-sectional design, and effector/memory subsets and HPV-specific T cells were not isolated. TCR repertoire richness was significantly higher in CIN3+ cases than in controls across sequencing depths, while evenness did not differ. Cases were distinguished from controls with an estimated AUC of 0.65 to 0.85 by random forest classifiers combining richness and V gene abundances.

The sample was blood buffy coat. The chain is made from TRBV18 and TRBJ1-6, with the D gene uncertain. The TCR was taken from a woman aged 18 to 75 with a cervical HPV16 infection that either progressed to CIN3+ or cleared (not recorded which). The sequenced part of the CDR3 DNA is TGTGCCAGCGAGGAGGGTTCCGATAATTCACCC. The encoded protein is CASEEGSDNSP. The complete CDR3 protein is CASEEGSDNSPLHF.